This T cell receptor beta chain was obtained from a study of T cells in Graves' hyperthyroidism and ophthalmopathy. Isolation of PBMCs was performed on around 9.4 ml fresh peripheral blood. This clonotype appeared many times. Germline CDR1 SNHLY, CDR2 FYNNEI. Trimming removed 6 bases at V and 7 bases at J, with 16 bases between. The CDR3 is 15 amino acids. Amplification of TCR beta CDR3 regions was performed using RNA transcripts as template. The HTBI primer set was used in a first-round RT-PCR of the TCR CDR3. From the multiplex PCR reads, TCRdb called clonotypes with MiXCR, one entry per CDR3 protein. The sample lists about 600,000 distinct CDR3 sequences, 16% occurring once.

Sequenced input: blood. The clonotype originates from a woman in her thirties or forties with Graves' ophthalmopathy. The rearrangement joins TRBV2 to TRBJ1-6; D gene ambiguous. This CDR3 is CASSPGRLQNSPLHF. For the CDR3, the DNA is TGTGCCAGCAGCCCAGGACGGCTCCAAAATTCACCCCTCCACTTT.